The clone carrying this T cell receptor (beta chain) was recorded at least ten times. Its antigen is not identified. Authors of the study amplified TCR beta CDR3 regions from RNA transcripts. The HTBI primer set drove a first-round RT-PCR of the TCR CDR3. TCRdb fed the multiplex PCR reads into MiXCR, producing one record per CDR3 protein. This table holds about 350,000 distinct CDR3 sequences, approximately 15% found once. Recently diagnosed hyperthyroidism of less than 2 months' duration affected patients aged 18 to 65. This sample was included in a study of T cells in Graves' hyperthyroidism and ophthalmopathy. Regarding the study as a whole: Among thyroid clonotypes expanded above 0.001, most also appeared in blood.

The CDR3 length is 16 residues. CDR1 MDHEN and CDR2 SYDVKM come from the germline V gene. V gave up 6 bases and J gave up 1 base, with 16 bases separating them. The chain links TRBV28 to TRBJ1-5, with D tentatively TRBD1 (6 bases). The clonotype was recovered from a woman younger than 45 with Graves' hyperthyroidism. The material sequenced was blood. Written as DNA, the CDR3 is TGTGCCAGCAGGAACCCGGGGGGGGCAAGCAATCAGCCCCAGCATTTT. Protein product: CASRNPGGASNQPQHF.